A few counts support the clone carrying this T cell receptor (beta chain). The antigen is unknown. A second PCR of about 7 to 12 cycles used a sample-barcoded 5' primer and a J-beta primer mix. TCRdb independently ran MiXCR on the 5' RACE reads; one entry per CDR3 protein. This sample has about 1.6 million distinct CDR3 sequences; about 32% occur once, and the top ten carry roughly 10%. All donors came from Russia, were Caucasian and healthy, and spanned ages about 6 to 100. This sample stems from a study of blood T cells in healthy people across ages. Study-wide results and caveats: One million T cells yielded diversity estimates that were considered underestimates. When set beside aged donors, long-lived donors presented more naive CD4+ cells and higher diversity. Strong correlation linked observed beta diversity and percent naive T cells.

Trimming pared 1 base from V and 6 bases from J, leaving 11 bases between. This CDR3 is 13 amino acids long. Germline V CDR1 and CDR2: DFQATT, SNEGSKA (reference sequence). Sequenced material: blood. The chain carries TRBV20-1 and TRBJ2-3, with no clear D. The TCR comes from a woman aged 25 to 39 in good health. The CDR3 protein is CSARVSRVDTQYF. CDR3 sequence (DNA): TGCAGTGCTAGAGTATCCCGGGTTGATACGCAGTATTTT.